This T cell receptor beta chain was retrieved from a study of T cell changes during pregnancy in multiple sclerosis. The CDR3 contains 14 residues. V shed 5 bases, J shed 9 bases, and the junction held 12 bases outside the gene matches. CDR1 is MGHRA and CDR2 is YSYEKL in the germline V gene. Some clones are missing from TCRdb's copy, which holds only in-frame ones; the method was immunoSEQ multiplex PCR. The sample yields 65,000 or so clones, about 90% seen once. The TCR sequence derives from a female donor in good health, enrolled as a control in a pregnancy study. This specimen was peripheral blood, taken in the second trimester of pregnancy. The chain has TRBV4-1 and TRBJ1-1; 7 bases align to TRBD1. The CDR3: CASSYRTGREKAFF. In nucleotides, the CDR3 is TGCGCCAGCAGCTACCGGACAGGCCGGGAGAAAGCTTTCTTT.